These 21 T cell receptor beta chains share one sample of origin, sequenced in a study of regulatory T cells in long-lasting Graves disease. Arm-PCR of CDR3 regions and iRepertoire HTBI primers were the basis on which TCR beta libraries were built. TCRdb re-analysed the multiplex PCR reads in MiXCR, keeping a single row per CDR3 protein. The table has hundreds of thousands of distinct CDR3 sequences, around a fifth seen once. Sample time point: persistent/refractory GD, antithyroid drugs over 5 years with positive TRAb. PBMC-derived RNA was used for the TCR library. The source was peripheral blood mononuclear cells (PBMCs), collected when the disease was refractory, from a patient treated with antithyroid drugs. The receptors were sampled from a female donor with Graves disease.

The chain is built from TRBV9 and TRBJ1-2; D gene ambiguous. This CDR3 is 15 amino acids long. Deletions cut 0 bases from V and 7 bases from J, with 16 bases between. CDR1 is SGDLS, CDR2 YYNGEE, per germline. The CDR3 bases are TGTGCCAGCAGCGTAGTCTCGTCGGTAGGGTCTGGCTACACCTTC. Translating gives CASSVVSSVGSGYTF.

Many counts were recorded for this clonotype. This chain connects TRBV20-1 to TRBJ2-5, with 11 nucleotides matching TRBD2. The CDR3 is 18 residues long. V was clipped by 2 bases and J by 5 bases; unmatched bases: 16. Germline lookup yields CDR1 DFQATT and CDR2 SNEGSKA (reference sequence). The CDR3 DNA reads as TGCAGTGCTAGATTCCCGCCGGGACTAGCGGTCCCTGGGGAGACCCAGTACTTC. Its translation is CSARFPPGLAVPGETQYF.

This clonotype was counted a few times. In nucleotides, the CDR3 is TGCAGTGCTAGAGATAATCGGGACCCGAGAGAGACCCAGTACTTC. Protein sequence: CSARDNRDPRETQYF. The chain links TRBV20-1 to TRBJ2-5; either TRBD1 or TRBD2 may fit D (5 bases each). The V gene's germline CDR1 is DFQATT and CDR2 SNEGSKA (reference sequence). The CDR3 totals 15 residues. Trimming took 0 bases from V and 4 from J, leaving 15 bases between them.

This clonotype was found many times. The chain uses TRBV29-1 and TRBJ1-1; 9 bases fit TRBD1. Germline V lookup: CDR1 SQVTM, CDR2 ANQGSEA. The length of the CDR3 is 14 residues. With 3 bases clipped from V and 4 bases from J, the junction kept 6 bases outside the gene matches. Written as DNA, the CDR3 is TGCAGCGTTGACTCGGGACAGGGTGGCACTGAAGCTTTCTTT. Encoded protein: CSVDSGQGGTEAFF.

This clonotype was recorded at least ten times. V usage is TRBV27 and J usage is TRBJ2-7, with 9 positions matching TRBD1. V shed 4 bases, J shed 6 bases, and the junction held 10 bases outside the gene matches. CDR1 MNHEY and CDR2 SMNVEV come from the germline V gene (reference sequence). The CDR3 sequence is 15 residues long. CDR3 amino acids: CASSSLGQGSSEQYF. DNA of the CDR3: TGTGCCAGCAGTTCTCTGGGACAGGGAAGCTCCGAGCAGTACTTC.

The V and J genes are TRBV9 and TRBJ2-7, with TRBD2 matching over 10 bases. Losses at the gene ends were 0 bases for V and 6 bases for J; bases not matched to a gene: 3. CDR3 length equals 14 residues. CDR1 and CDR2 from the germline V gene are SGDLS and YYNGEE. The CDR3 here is CASSVASGSSEQYF. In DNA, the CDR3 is TGTGCCAGCAGCGTAGCTAGCGGGAGTTCCGAGCAGTACTTC.

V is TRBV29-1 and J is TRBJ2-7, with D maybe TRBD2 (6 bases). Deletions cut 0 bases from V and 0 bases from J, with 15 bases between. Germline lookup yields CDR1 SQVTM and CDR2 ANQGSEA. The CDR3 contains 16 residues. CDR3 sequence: CSVEDQSGGNSYEQYF. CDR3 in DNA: TGCAGCGTTGAAGATCAAAGCGGAGGGAACTCCTACGAGCAGTACTTC.

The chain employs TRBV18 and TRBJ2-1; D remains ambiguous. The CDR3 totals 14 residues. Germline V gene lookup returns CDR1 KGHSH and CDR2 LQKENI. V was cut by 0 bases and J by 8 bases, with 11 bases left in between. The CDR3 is CASSPPAPSDEQFF. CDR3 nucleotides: TGTGCCAGCTCACCACCGGCGCCTAGTGATGAGCAGTTCTTC.

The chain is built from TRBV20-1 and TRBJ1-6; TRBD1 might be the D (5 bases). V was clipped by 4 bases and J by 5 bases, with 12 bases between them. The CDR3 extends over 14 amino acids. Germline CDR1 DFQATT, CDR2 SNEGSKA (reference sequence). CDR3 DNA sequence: TGCAGTGCTACCCGAGACAGCGATAATTCACCCCTCCACTTT. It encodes CSATRDSDNSPLHF.

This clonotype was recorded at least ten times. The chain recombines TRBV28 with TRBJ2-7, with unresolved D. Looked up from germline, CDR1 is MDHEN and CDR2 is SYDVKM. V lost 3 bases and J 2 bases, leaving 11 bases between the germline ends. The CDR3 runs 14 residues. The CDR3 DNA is TGTGCCAGCAGTTTTAACCCTGACGCCTACGAGCAGTACTTC. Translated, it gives CASSFNPDAYEQYF.

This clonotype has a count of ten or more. The CDR3 reads CAWSVHRLTGELFF. DNA of the CDR3: TGTGCCTGGAGTGTTCACCGACTTACCGGGGAGCTGTTTTTT. The rearrangement links TRBV30 to TRBJ2-2; D gene unclear. Trimming removed 0 bases from V and 5 bases from J, with 10 bases in between. Germline V gene lookup returns CDR1 GTSNPN and CDR2 SVGIG (reference sequence). The CDR3 loop spans 14 amino acids.

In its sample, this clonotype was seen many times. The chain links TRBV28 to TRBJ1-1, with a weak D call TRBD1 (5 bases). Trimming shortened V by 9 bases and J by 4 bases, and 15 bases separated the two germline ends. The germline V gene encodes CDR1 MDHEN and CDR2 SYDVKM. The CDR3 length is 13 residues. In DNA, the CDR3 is TGTGCCAGTACCGTCGGGGGTTCCACTGAAGCTTTCTTT. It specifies CASTVGGSTEAFF.

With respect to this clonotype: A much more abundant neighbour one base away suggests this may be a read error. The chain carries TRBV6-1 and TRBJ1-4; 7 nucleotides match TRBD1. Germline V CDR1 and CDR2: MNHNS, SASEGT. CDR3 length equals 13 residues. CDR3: CASSETGSEKLLF. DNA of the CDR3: TGTGCCAGCAGTGAGACAGGGAGTGAAAAACTGCTTTTT.

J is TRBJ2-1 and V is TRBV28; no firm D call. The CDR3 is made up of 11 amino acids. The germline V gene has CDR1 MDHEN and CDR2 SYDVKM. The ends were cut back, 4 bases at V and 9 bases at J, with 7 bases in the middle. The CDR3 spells CASSWYGEQFF. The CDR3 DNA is TGTGCCAGCAGTTGGTACGGTGAGCAGTTCTTC.

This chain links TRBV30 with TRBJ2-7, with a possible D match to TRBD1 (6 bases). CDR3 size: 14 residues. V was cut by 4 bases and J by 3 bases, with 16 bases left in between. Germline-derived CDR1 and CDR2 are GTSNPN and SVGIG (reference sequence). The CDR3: CAWTEEGGLYEQYF. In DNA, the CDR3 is TGTGCCTGGACGGAAGAAGGGGGTCTCTACGAGCAGTACTTC.

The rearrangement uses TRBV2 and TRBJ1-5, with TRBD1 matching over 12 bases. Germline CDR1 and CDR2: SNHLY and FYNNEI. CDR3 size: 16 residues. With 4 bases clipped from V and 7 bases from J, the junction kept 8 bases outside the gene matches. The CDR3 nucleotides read TGTGCCAGCAGTGCTCCGGGACAGGGGGCACGGCAGCCCCAGCATTTT. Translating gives CASSAPGQGARQPQHF.

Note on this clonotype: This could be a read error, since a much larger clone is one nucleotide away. The CDR3, as DNA: TGTGCCAGCAATGGTCCGGGACAGGGCCAATCAGAGACCCAGTACTTC. Amino acids: CASNGPGQGQSETQYF. V is TRBV6-1 and J is TRBJ2-5; 9 bases are shared with TRBD1. This CDR3 comprises 16 residues. Trimming cost V 7 bases and J 4 bases; bases outside gene matches: 13. Germline V gene lookup returns CDR1 MNHNS and CDR2 SASEGT.

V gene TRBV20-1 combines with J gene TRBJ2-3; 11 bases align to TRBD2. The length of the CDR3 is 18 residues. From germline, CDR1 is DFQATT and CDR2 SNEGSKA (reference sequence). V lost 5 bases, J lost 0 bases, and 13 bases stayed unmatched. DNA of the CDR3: TGCAGTGCTGACGGAGGGACTAGCGGAGGATCTAGCACAGATACGCAGTATTTT. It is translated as CSADGGTSGGSSTDTQYF.

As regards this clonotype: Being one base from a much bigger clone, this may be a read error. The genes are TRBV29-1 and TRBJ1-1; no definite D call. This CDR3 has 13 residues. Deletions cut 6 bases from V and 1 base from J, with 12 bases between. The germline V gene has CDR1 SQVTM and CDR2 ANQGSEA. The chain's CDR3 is CSVGADENTEAFF. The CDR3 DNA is TGCAGCGTGGGAGCGGACGAGAACACTGAAGCTTTCTTT.

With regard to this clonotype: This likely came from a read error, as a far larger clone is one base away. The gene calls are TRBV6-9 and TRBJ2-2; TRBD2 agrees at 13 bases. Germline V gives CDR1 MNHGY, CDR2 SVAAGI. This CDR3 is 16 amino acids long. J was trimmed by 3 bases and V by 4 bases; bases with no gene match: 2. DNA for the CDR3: TGTGCCAGCAGTTTCGGACTAGCGGGAGACACCGGGGAGCTGTTTTTT. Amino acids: CASSFGLAGDTGELFF.

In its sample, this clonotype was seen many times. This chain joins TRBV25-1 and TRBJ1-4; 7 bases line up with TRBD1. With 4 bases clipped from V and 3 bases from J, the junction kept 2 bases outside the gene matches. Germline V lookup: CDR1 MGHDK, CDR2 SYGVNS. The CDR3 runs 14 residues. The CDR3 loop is CASSGDRPNEKLFF. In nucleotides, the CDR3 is TGTGCCAGCAGTGGGGACAGACCTAATGAAAAACTGTTTTTT. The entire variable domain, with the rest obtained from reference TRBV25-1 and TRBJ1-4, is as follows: EADIYQTPRYLVIGTGKKITLECSQTMGHDKMYWYQQDPGMELHLIHYSYGVNSTEKGDLSSESTVSRIRTEHFPLTLESARPSHTSQYLCASSGDRPNEKLFFGSGTQLSVL.